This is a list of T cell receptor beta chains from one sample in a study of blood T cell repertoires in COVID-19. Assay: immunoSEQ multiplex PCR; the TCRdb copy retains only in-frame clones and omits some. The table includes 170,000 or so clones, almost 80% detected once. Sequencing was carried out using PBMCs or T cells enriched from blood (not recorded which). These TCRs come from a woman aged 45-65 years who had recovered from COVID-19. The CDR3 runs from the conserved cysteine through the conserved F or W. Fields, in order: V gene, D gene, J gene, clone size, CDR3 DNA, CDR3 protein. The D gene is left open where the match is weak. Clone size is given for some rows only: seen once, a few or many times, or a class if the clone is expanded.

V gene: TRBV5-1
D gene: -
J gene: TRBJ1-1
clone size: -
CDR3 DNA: TGCGCCAGCAGTGCGGATGGCGGAAACACTGAAGCTTTCTTT
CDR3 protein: CASSADGGNTEAFF

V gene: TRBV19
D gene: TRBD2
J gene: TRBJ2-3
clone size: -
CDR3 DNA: TGTGCCAGTGCTAGCGGGAAGGCTACCTACACAGATACGCAGTATTTT
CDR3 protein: CASASGKATYTDTQYF

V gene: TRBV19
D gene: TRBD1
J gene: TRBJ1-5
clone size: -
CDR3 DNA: TGTGCCAGTAGGGAGACAGGGACCAGCAATCAGCCCCAGCATTTT
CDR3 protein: CASRETGTSNQPQHF

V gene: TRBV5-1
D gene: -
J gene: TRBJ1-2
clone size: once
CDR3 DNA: TGCGCCAGCAGTCACGGCAGCAGGGGCGGCTACACCTTC
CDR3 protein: CASSHGSRGGYTF

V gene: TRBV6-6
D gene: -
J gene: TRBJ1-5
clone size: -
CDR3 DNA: TGTGCCAGCGACCGCACGGAGTATAGCAATCAGCCCCAGCATTTT
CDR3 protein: CASDRTEYSNQPQHF

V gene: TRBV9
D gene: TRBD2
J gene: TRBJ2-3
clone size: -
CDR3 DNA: TGTGCCAGCAGTAGGTCACCCGGACTAGCGGGTGGTACAGATACGCAGTATTTT
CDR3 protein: CASSRSPGLAGGTDTQYF

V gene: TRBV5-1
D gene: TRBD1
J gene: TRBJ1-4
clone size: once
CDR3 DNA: TGCGCCAGCAGCTTGGGACAGGGAACAACTAATGAAAAACTGTTTTTT
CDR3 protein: CASSLGQGTTNEKLFF

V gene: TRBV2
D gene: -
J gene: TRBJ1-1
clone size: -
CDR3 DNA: TGTGCCAGCAGGACCACCGGGGGCACTGAAGCTTTCTTT
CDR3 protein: CASRTTGGTEAFF

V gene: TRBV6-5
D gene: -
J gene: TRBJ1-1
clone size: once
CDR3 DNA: TGTGCCAGCACCACACTGAACACTGAAGCTTTCTTT
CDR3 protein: CASTTLNTEAFF

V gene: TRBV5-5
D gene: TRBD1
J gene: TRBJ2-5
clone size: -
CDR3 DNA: TGTGCCACCCAACCCACCGGACAGGGGTCATGGACCCAGTACTTC
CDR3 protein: CATQPTGQGSWTQYF

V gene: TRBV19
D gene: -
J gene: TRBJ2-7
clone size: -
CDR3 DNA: TGTGCCAGTAGTGGGGCCCTAGGGGAAGAGCAGTACTTC
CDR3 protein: CASSGALGEEQYF

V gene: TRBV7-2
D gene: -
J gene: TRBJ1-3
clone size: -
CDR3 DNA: TGTGCCAGCAGCTTAGTCAGGGAAGCCTTTGGAAACACCATATATTTT
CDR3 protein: CASSLVREAFGNTIYF

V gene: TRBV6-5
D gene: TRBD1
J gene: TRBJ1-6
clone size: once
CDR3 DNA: TGTGCCAGCAGTTGGGGACAGGACTACAATTCACCCCTCCACTTT
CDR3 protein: CASSWGQDYNSPLHF

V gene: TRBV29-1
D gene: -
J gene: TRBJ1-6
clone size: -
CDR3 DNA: TGCAGCGTTGCCGAGACTCTTAATTCACCCCTCCACTTT
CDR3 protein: CSVAETLNSPLHF

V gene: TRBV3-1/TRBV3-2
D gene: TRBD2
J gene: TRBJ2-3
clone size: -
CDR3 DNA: TGTGCCAGCAGCCGAGGGACTAGCGGGAGGCCCCATACGCAGTATTTT
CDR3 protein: CASSRGTSGRPHTQYF

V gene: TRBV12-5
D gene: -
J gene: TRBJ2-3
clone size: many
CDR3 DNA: TGTGCTAGTGGGTCGTCTAGAGATACGCAGTATTTT
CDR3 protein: CASGSSRDTQYF

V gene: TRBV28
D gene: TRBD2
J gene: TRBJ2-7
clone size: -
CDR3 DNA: TGTGCCAGCAGAAAGACTAGCGGGTCTGCCTACGAGCAGTACTTC
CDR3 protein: CASRKTSGSAYEQYF

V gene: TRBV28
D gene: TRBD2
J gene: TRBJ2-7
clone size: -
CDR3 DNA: TGTGCCAGCAGACAACCGGGACTAGCGGCCTACGAGCAGTACTTC
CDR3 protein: CASRQPGLAAYEQYF

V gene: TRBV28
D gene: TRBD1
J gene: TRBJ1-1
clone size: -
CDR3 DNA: TGTGCCAGCAGTCAGACAGGGGCCAACAGGGGTGAAGCTTTCTTT
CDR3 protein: CASSQTGANRGEAFF

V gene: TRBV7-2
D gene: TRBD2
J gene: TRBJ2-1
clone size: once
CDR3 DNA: TGTGCCAGCAGCTTATCAGGGACTAGCGCCCAAAGGAGCTACAATGAGCAGTTCTTC
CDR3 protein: CASSLSGTSAQRSYNEQFF

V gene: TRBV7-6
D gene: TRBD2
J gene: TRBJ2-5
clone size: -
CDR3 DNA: TGTGCCAGCAGCAGGACTCTAGCGGGGGGTGGGACCCAGTACTTC
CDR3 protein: CASSRTLAGGGTQYF

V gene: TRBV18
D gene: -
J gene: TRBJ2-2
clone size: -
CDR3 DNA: TGTGCCAGCTCGATGCGGGATGGGTACACCGGGGAGCTGTTTTTT
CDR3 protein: CASSMRDGYTGELFF

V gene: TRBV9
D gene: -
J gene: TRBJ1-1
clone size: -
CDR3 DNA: TGTGCCAGCTCCCGAGTCTGGAACACTGAAGCTTTCTTT
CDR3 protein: CASSRVWNTEAFF

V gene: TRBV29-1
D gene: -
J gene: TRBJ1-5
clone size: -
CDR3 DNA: TGCAGCGTGGAAACCGGGAGTAGCAATCAGCCCCAGCATTTT
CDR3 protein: CSVETGSSNQPQHF

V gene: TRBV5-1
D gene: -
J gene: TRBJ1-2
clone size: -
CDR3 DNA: TGCGCCAGCAGCTTGGCGGACACCAGAGGCTATGGCTACACCTTC
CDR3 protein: CASSLADTRGYGYTF

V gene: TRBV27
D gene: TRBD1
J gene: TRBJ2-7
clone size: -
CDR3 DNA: TGTGCCAGCAGTAAGGGACAGGGCCCCAATTACTTC
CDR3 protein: CASSKGQGPNYF

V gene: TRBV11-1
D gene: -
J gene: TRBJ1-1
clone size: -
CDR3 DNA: TGTGCCAGCAGCTTAGACCGGAGCCCTGAAGCTTTCTTT
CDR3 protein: CASSLDRSPEAFF

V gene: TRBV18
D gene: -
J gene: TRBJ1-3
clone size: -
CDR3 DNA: TGTGCCAGCTCACCGTACTCTGGGGCCCCTGGAAACACCATATATTTT
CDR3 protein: CASSPYSGAPGNTIYF

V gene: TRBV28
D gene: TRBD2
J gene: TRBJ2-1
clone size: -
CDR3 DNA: TGTGCCAGCAGATCTAGCGGGAGTGCTTCCTACAATGAGCAGTTCTTC
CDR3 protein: CASRSSGSASYNEQFF

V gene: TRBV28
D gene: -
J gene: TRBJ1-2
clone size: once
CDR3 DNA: TGTGCCAGCAGAAATGCTGGGGCCGACTATGGCTACACCTTC
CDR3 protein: CASRNAGADYGYTF

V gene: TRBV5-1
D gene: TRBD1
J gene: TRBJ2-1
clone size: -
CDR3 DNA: TGCGCCAGCAGCCCCTCTTCCTCTTTTAGACAGGGGCTGGGGTCCTACAATGAGCAGTTCTTC
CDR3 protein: CASSPSSSFRQGLGSYNEQFF

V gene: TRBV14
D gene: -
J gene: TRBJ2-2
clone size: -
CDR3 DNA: TGTGCCAGCAGCCCCTCGCGGGTGGACACCGGGGAGCTGTTTTTT
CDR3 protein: CASSPSRVDTGELFF

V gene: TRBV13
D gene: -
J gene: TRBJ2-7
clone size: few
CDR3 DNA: TGTGCCAGCAGCAAGCGAGCGGGCTACGAGCAGTACTTC
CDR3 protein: CASSKRAGYEQYF

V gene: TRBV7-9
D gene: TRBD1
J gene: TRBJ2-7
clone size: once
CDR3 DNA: TGTGCCAGCAGCTTCTGGGACAGAAAATACGAGCAGTACTTC
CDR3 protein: CASSFWDRKYEQYF

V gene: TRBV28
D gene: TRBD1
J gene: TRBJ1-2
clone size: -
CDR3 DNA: TGTGCCAGCAGTTTAGCCCACCGGGACAGGGCCGGCTACACCTTC
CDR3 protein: CASSLAHRDRAGYTF

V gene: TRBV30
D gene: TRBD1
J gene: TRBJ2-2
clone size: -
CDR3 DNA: TGTGCCTGGAGGTCGTCCGGGACAGCCTACACCGGGGAGCTGTTTTTT
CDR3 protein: CAWRSSGTAYTGELFF

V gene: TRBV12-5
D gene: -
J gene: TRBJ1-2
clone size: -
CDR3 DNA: TGTGCTAGTGGTTTGGGACAGATCTATGGCTACACCTTC
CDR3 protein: CASGLGQIYGYTF

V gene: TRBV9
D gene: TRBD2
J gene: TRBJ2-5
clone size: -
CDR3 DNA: TGTGCCAGCAGCGTGGGACTAGCGGGATTCCAAGAGACCCAGTACTTC
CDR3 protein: CASSVGLAGFQETQYF

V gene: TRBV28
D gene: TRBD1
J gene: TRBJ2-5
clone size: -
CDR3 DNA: TGTGCCAGCAGTTTCCAGGGGGCGGCGGAGACCCAGTACTTC
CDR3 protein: CASSFQGAAETQYF

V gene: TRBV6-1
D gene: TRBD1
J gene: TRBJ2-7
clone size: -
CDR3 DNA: TGTGCCAGCAGTGAAGGGACAGGCGTCCGGTACCTCTACGAGCAGTACTTC
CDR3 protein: CASSEGTGVRYLYEQYF

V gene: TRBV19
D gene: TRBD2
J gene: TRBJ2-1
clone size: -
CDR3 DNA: TGTGCCAGTAGTATTTTTTGGGCTCTGGCGGGAGAAGGTCGGAATGAGCAGTTCTTC
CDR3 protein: CASSIFWALAGEGRNEQFF

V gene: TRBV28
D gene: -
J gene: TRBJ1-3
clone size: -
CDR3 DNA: TGTGCCAGCAAGGCTAGGACAGCAACTTTCTCTGGAAACACCATATATTTT
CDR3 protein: CASKARTATFSGNTIYF

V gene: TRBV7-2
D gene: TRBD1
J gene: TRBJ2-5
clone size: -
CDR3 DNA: TGTGCCAGCCGCCCAGGGACAGTACAAGAGACCCAGTACTTC
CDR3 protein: CASRPGTVQETQYF

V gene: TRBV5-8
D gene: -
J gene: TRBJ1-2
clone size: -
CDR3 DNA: TGTGCCAGCAGCGGCATAGCAGACTATGGCTACACCTTC
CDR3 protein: CASSGIADYGYTF

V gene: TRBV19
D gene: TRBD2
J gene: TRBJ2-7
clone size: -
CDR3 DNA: TGTGCCAGTAGTATATTCGGGGGGGACTCCTACGAGCAGTACTTC
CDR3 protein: CASSIFGGDSYEQYF

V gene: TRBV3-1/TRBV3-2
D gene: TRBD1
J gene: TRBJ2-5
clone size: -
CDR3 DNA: TGTGCCAGCAGCCGGGATAGGGGGCTGGCAAGGGAGACCCAGTACTTC
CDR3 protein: CASSRDRGLARETQYF

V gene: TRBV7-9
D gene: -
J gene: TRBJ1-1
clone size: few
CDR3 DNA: TGTGCCAGCAGCTTGCAGGGGGAAGCTTTCTTT
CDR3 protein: CASSLQGEAFF

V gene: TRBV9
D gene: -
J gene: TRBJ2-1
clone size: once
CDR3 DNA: TGTGCCAGCAGCGTAGCGGGGGACCTATACAATGAGCAGTTCTTC
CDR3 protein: CASSVAGDLYNEQFF

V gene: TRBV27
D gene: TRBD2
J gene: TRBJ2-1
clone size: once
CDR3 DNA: TGTGCCAGCAGTCTACTAGGGACTAGCAGGAATGAGCAGTTCTTC
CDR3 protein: CASSLLGTSRNEQFF

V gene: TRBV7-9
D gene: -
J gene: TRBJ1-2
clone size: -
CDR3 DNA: TGTGCCAGCAGCTTACATTATATCGGGTACACCTTC
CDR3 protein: CASSLHYIGYTF

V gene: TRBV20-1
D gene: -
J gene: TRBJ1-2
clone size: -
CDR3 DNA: TGCAGTGCTAGTTCCCAGGACAGCGACTATGGCTACACCTTC
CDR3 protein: CSASSQDSDYGYTF

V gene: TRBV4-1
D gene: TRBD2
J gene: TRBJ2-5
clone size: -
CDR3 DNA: TGCGCCAGCAGCCGGCTCGGACTAGCGGTCCGGGGAGAGACCCAGTACTTC
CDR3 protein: CASSRLGLAVRGETQYF

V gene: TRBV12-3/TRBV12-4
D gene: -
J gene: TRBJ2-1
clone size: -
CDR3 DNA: TGTGCCAGCAGGACCAACAGGGATGAGCAGTTCTTC
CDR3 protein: CASRTNRDEQFF

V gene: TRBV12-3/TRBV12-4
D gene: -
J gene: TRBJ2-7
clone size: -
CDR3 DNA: TGTGCCAGCAGTTTAGGAGGTGACGAGCAGTACTTC
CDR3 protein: CASSLGGDEQYF

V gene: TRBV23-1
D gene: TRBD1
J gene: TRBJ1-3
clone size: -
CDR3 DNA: TGCGCCAGCGGCTCTCGACAGGGTACATCTGGAAACACCATATATTTT
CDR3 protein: CASGSRQGTSGNTIYF